What follows are 16 T cell receptor beta chains derived from one specimen sequenced in a study of CD8 T cells in ankylosing spondylitis. MiXCR was run by TCRdb on the 5' RACE reads, yielding one entry per CDR3 protein. The sample contains 30,000 to 45,000 distinct CDR3 sequences, approximately 10% of which appear only once. Sequencing was carried out using synovial fluid, either unsorted or a sorted T cell fraction (not recorded which). All receptors derive from a male donor with ankylosing spondylitis.

This clonotype was seen many times. V is TRBV19 and J is TRBJ1-1, with 7 bases aligning to TRBD1. The CDR3 has 13 residues. Germline-derived CDR1 and CDR2 are LNHDA and SQIVND (reference sequence). Trimming cost V 6 bases and J 0 bases; bases outside gene matches: 1. The CDR3 reads CASRGQMNTEAFF. The CDR3 bases are TGTGCCAGTAGGGGACAGATGAACACTGAAGCTTTCTTT.

This clonotype appeared many times. The chain combines TRBV4-3 with TRBJ2-5; 12 nucleotides align to TRBD2. The CDR3 loop spans 16 amino acids. Germline V gene lookup returns CDR1 LGHNA and CDR2 YSLEER. V shed 0 bases, J shed 7 bases, and the junction held 6 bases outside the gene matches. CDR3 amino acids: CASSQEWASGRATQYF. CDR3 nucleotides: TGCGCCAGCAGCCAAGAGTGGGCTAGCGGGAGGGCGACCCAGTACTTC.

This clonotype was seen only a few times. One end of the junction varies from germline; a read error may be responsible. This chain connects TRBV20-1 to TRBJ2-3; D remains unclear. Germline values: CDR1 DFQATT, CDR2 SNEGSKA (reference sequence). This CDR3 is built from 14 residues. The CDR3 is CSARAVIGTDTQYF. DNA for the CDR3: TGCAGTGCCCGCGCGGTGATAGGTACAGATACACAGTATTTT.

A note on this clonotype: The junction shows a germline mismatch at one end, possibly a read error. The V and J genes are TRBV3-1 and TRBJ2-2; D may be TRBD1 (6 bases). The CDR3 is 15 residues long. Germline V gene data show CDR1 as LGHDT and CDR2 as YNNKEL (reference sequence). DNA for the CDR3: TGTGCCAGCAGCCAAGCTGGGGGCGTGACCGGGAAGCTGTTTTTT. Protein: CASSQAGGVTGKLFF.

The chain carries TRBV12-3 or TRBV12-4 and TRBJ2-5; D is undetermined. This CDR3 spans 12 amino acids. Trimming took off 2 bases at V and 0 bases at J, with 1 base between the two ends. CDR3 residues: CASSLNQETQYF. The CDR3 nucleotides are TGTGCCAGCAGTTTAAACCAAGAGACCCAGTACTTC.

In its sample, this clonotype was seen many times. The CDR3: CASSQALGLDIGYNEQFF. CDR3 DNA sequence: TGCGCCAGCAGCCAAGCCCTGGGACTAGACATCGGGTACAATGAGCAGTTCTTC. The J gene is TRBJ2-1, the V gene TRBV4-3; 8 positions match TRBD2. The CDR3 is 18 residues long. In germline, CDR1 is LGHNA, CDR2 YSLEER. V shed 1 base and J 4 bases; nucleotides not matched to a gene: 12.

Details on this clonotype: The junction does not match germline at one end; this may be a read error. CDR3 in DNA: TGTGCCAGCAGCCCCCCGGAACTTAACGACAATGAGCAGGTCTTC. This codes for CASSPPELNDNEQVF. The chain is built from TRBV7-9 and TRBJ2-1; D unclear. Germline CDR1 is SEHNR and CDR2 is FQNEAQ (reference sequence). The CDR3 loop spans 15 amino acids.

This clonotype was counted many times. The rearrangement uses TRBV6-5 and TRBJ1-1; a weak D match, TRBD1 (5 bases). With 6 bases removed from V and 1 base from J, the gap between germline ends came to 15 bases. Per the germline V gene, CDR1 is MNHEY and CDR2 is SVGAGI. The CDR3 extends over 15 amino acids. The CDR3 DNA sequence: TGTGCCAGCAGATATCGGGAGACAGCGAACACTGAAGCTTTCTTT. This codes for CASRYRETANTEAFF.

This clonotype came up a few times. V and J are TRBV5-1 and TRBJ2-1; D is unclear. CDR1 and CDR2 from the germline V gene are SGHRS and YFSETQ. V shed 0 bases and J shed 2 bases, with 24 bases lying between them. CDR3 length equals 20 residues. The CDR3 bases are TGCGCCAGCAGCTTGGTTCGGTACCCCCGAACAGTCTACACCTACAATGAGCAGTTCTTC. Protein sequence: CASSLVRYPRTVYTYNEQFF.

This clonotype is medium-sized by share. This chain uses TRBV20-1 with TRBJ2-7; 9 bases map to TRBD2. Germline V gene data show CDR1 as DFQATT and CDR2 as SNEGSKA (reference sequence). Trimming took 5 bases from V and 0 from J; bases not matched to a gene: 8. The CDR3 extends over 15 amino acids. In nucleotides, the CDR3 is TGCAGTGCTCGGGCTAGCGGGACCCGCTCCTACGAGCAGTACTTC. Translated: CSARASGTRSYEQYF.

This clonotype came up many times. V usage is TRBV28 and J usage is TRBJ2-2, with D maybe TRBD1 (5 bases). The ends were cut back, 2 bases at V and 4 bases at J, with 14 bases in the middle. Germline CDR1 reads MDHEN; CDR2 reads SYDVKM. This CDR3 is built from 16 residues. The CDR3 DNA reads as TGTGCCAGCAGTTTAGGATGGGGCATATCCACCGGGGAGCTGTTTTTT. Protein product: CASSLGWGISTGELFF.

This clonotype has a count of ten or more. This chain links TRBV2 with TRBJ1-3; D not resolved. Germline CDR1 is SNHLY and CDR2 is FYNNEI. V dropped 1 base and J dropped 1 base, with 5 bases sitting between them. This CDR3 has 14 residues. CDR3 nucleotides: TGTGCCAGCAGTGAAGGCCAGTCTGGAAACACCATATATTTT. It translates to CASSEGQSGNTIYF.

This clonotype came up many times. The chain is built from TRBV4-2 and TRBJ2-3; 9 nucleotides agree with TRBD2. V trimming: 0 bases; J trimming: 4 bases; junction bases outside the gene matches: 2. Germline V gene lookup returns CDR1 LGHNA and CDR2 YNFKEQ. This CDR3 contains 15 residues. This chain's CDR3 is CASSQELAGADTQYF. The CDR3 nucleotides are TGTGCCAGCAGCCAAGAGTTAGCGGGAGCAGATACGCAGTATTTT.

At least ten counts were recorded for this clonotype. The CDR3 is CSADTGQGSGEQFF. The CDR3 DNA sequence: TGCAGCGCAGATACGGGACAGGGAAGTGGTGAGCAGTTCTTC. V and J are TRBV29-1 and TRBJ2-1; TRBD1 aligns across 9 bases. Per the germline V gene, CDR1 is SQVTM and CDR2 is ANQGSEA. This CDR3 has 14 amino acids. The trim removed 7 bases at V and 9 bases at J, leaving 13 bases unmatched.

A few counts support this clonotype. The chain joins TRBV29-1 to TRBJ2-3, with D unclear. CDR1 and CDR2 from the germline V gene are SQVTM and ANQGSEA. V dropped 5 bases and J dropped 14 bases, with 14 bases sitting between them. The CDR3 has 10 residues. CDR3 loop: CSVKVLLPYF. CDR3 sequence (DNA): TGCAGCGTTAAGGTCTTACTCCCGTATTTT.

As for this clonotype: Being one base from a much bigger clone, this may be a read error. The CDR3 DNA is TGCAGCGTTGAAGAGAGGGACAGGTGGCATGGCTACACCTTC. Translated, it gives CSVEERDRWHGYTF. The chain combines TRBV29-1 with TRBJ1-2, with 8 bases aligning to TRBD1. The CDR3 contains 14 residues. Germline CDR1 is SQVTM and CDR2 is ANQGSEA. Unmatched junction bases numbered 6, after V lost 0 bases and J lost 6 bases.